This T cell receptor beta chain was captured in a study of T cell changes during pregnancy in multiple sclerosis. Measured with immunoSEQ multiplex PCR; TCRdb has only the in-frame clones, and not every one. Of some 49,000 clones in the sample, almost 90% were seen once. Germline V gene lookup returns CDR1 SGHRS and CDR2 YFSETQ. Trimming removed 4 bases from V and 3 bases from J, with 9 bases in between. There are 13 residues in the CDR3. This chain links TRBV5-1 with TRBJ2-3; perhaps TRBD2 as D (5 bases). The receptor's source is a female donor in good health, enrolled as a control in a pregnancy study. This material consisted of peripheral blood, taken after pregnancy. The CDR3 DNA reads TGCGCCAGCAGCGAACCGGGGACAGATACGCAGTATTTT. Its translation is CASSEPGTDTQYF.